The 6 T cell receptor beta chains below were found in one sample sequenced in a study of blood T cell repertoires in COVID-19. Produced via immunoSEQ multiplex PCR; TCRdb's table is partial and in-frame only. The sample has roughly 38,000 clones; 90% are singletons. Sequenced material: peripheral blood. All receptors come from a man aged 55-75 years with active or convalescent COVID-19.

V gene TRBV19 combines with J gene TRBJ2-7, with a tentative D call TRBD2 (6 bases). The germline CDR1 and CDR2 sequences are LNHDA and SQIVND (reference sequence). V lost 5 bases to trimming and J lost 0 bases, with 8 bases between them. This CDR3 has 13 amino acids. CDR3 DNA: TGTGCCAGTAGTGGAGGGGACTCCTACGAGCAGTACTTC. Protein product: CASSGGDSYEQYF. The full variable domain, in which reference TRBV19 and TRBJ2-7 provide the parts outside the CDR3, is DGGITQSPKYLFRKEGQNVTLSCEQNLNHDAMYWYRQDPGQGLRLIYYSQIVNDFQKGDIAEGYSVSREKKESFPLTVTSAQKNPTAFYLCASSGGDSYEQYFGPGTRLTVT.

The genes are TRBV18 and TRBJ2-1; D uncertain. This CDR3 is built from 11 residues. Germline V gene lookup returns CDR1 KGHSH and CDR2 LQKENI. Trimming shortened V by 3 bases and J by 7 bases, and 4 bases separated the two germline ends. The CDR3 bases are TGTGCCAGCTCACCCCTGAATGAGCAGTTCTTC. Residues: CASSPLNEQFF.

This chain uses TRBV10-2 with TRBJ1-3; D not certain. Trimming removed 3 bases at V and 0 bases at J, with 9 bases between. This CDR3 contains 15 residues. Germline-derived CDR1 and CDR2 are WSHSY and SAAADI. The CDR3 reads CASSESQVSGNTIYF. The CDR3 nucleotides are TGCGCCAGCAGTGAATCGCAGGTCTCTGGAAACACCATATATTTT.

The J gene is TRBJ1-1, the V gene TRBV19; D remains ambiguous. This CDR3 has 15 residues. With 4 bases removed from V and 2 bases from J, the gap between germline ends came to 14 bases. Germline CDR1 LNHDA, CDR2 SQIVND (reference sequence). Here the CDR3 reads CASSTLYTENTEAFF. In DNA, the CDR3 is TGTGCCAGTAGTACCCTCTATACAGAAAACACTGAAGCTTTCTTT.

The chain links TRBV14 to TRBJ2-7; 10 bases agree with TRBD2. Germline CDR1 reads SGHDN; CDR2 reads FVKESK. CDR3 size: 20 residues. After removal of 1 base from V and 0 bases from J, the junction contained 15 bases not matched to a gene. The CDR3 DNA follows: TGTGCCAGCAGCCAAGGTAGGCGTGGACTAGCGGTAGGAAGCTCCTACGAGCAGTACTTC. This encodes CASSQGRRGLAVGSSYEQYF. Complete variable domain (other parts from reference TRBV14 and TRBJ2-7): EAGVTQFPSHSVIEKGQTVTLRCDPISGHDNLYWYRRVMGKEIKFLLHFVKESKQDESGMPNNRFLAERTGGTYSTLKVQPAELEDSGVYFCASSQGRRGLAVGSSYEQYFGPGTRLTVT.

The rearrangement joins TRBV7-8 to TRBJ1-1; a weak D match, TRBD1 (6 bases). Germline V gene lookup returns CDR1 SGHVS and CDR2 FQNEAQ. Trimming removed 5 bases at V and 5 bases at J, with 18 bases between. The CDR3 totals 15 residues. As DNA, the CDR3 is TGTGCCAGCAGCGTCCGGGACACGGGTGAAACTGAAGCTTTCTTT. Translated, it gives CASSVRDTGETEAFF. The entire variable domain, with the rest obtained from reference TRBV7-8 and TRBJ1-1, is as follows: GAGVSQSPRYKVAKRGQDVALRCDPISGHVSLFWYQQALGQGPEFLTYFQNEAQLDKSGLPSDRFFAERPEGSVSTLKIQRTQQEDSAVYLCASSVRDTGETEAFFGQGTRLTVV.